What follows is one T cell receptor beta chain and its context. Measured with immunoSEQ multiplex PCR; TCRdb has only the in-frame clones, and not every one. The sample consists of about 210,000 clones, around 89% of them appearing once. J gave up 6 bases and V 4 bases, and 9 bases lay outside the gene matches. The CDR3 has 16 amino acids. Germline-derived CDR1 and CDR2 are SGHTA and FQGNSA. This study enrolled people aged about 18 to 100 from 24 US geographic areas. This sample is drawn from a study of blood T cell repertoires in COVID-19. The chain is built from TRBV7-2 and TRBJ1-6; 7 bases align to TRBD1. The clonotype comes from a man aged 25 to 40 who had recovered from COVID-19. Sequenced material: PBMCs or T cells enriched from blood (not recorded which). CDR3 sequence (DNA): TGTGCCAGCAGCTCATCTCCGGGACAGACTAATTCACCCCTCCACTTT. Its protein product is CASSSSPGQTNSPLHF.